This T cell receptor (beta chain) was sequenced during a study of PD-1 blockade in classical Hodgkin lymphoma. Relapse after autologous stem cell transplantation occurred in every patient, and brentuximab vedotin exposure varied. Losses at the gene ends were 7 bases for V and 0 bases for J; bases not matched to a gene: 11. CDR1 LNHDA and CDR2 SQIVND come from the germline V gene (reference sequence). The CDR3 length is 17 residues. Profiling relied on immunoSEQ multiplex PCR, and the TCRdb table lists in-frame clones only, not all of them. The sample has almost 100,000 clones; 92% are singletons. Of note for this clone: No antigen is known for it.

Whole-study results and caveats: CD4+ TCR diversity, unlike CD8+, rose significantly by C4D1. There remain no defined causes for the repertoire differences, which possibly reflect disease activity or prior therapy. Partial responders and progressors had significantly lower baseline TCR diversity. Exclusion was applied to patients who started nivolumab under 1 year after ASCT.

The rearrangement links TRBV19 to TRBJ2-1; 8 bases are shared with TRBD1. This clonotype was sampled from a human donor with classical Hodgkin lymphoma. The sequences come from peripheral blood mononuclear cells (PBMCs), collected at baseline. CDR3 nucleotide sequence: TGTGCCAGTATTTCGGGACAGGCTGATAGCTCCTACAATGAGCAGTTCTTC. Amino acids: CASISGQADSSYNEQFF. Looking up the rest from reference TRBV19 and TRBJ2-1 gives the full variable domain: DGGITQSPKYLFRKEGQNVTLSCEQNLNHDAMYWYRQDPGQGLRLIYYSQIVNDFQKGDIAEGYSVSREKKESFPLTVTSAQKNPTAFYLCASISGQADSSYNEQFFGPGTRLTVL.